This entry concerns a single T cell receptor (beta chain). The target antigen is unknown. Genomic DNA templated the TCR beta VDJ and CDR3 profiling. TCRdb redid the calling of the reads with MiXCR, one entry per CDR3 protein. The table records around 170,000 distinct CDR3 sequences, 48% of them present only once. This CDR3 spans 16 amino acids. CDR1 is DFQATT, CDR2 SNEGSKA, per germline (reference sequence). V shed 3 bases and J 9 bases; nucleotides not matched to a gene: 11. CD8+CD57+ cell expansion, shown by flow cytometry, had occurred in the patients selected for sequencing. The diagnosis in all patients was severe acquired aplastic anemia. No patient had been given any therapy when blood was sampled. This sample is drawn from a study of CD8+CD57+ T cells in acquired aplastic anemia. The overall study: Average DNA yield from sorted CD4+ and CD8+ cells was roughly 3.1 ug. The study's findings and limits: Overlapping CD8+ CDR3 repertoires of patients and controls contained twenty-nine shared sequences.

V usage is TRBV20-1 and J usage is TRBJ2-1, with TRBD2 identical over 13 bases. What was sequenced was sorted CD4+, CD8+, or CD8+CD57+ T cells (not recorded which) from PBMCs. The TCR sequence derives from a human donor with aplastic anemia. This chain's CDR3 is CSARDPTSGGVGEQFF. Here the CDR3 DNA reads TGCAGTGCTAGGGATCCAACTAGCGGGGGGGTTGGTGAGCAGTTCTTC.